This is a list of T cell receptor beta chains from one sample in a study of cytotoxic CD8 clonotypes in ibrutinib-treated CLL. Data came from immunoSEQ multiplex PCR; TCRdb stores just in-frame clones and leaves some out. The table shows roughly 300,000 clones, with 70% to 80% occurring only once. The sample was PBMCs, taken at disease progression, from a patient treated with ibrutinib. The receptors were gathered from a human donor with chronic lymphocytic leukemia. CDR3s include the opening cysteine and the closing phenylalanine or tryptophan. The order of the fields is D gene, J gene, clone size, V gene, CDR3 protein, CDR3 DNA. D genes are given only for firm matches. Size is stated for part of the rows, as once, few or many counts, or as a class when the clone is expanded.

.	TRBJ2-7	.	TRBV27	CASSSGSAEQYF	TGTGCCAGCAGTTCCGGTTCGGCCGAGCAGTACTTC
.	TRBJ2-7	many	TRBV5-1	CASSLEGVRWEQYF	TGCGCCAGCAGCTTGGAGGGGGTCCGATGGGAGCAGTACTTC
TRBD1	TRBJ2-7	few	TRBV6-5	CASSSPGQGIYEQYF	TGTGCCAGCAGTTCCCCGGGACAGGGTATCTACGAGCAGTACTTC
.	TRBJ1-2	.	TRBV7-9	CASSGRKSDYGYTF	TGTGCCAGCAGCGGCAGAAAGAGTGACTATGGCTACACCTTC
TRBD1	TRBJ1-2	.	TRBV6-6	CASRPTGPSRGYTF	TGTGCCAGCAGACCGACAGGGCCGTCCCGAGGCTACACCTTC
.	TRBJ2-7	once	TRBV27	CASSPPRNYEQYF	TGTGCCAGCAGTCCACCAAGGAACTACGAGCAGTACTTC
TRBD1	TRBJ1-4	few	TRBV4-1	CASSQVRGRATNEKLFF	TGCGCCAGCAGCCAAGTTAGGGGGCGCGCAACTAATGAAAAACTGTTTTTT
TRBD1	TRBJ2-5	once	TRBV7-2	CASSRDRVETQYF	TGTGCCAGCAGCCGCGACAGGGTGGAGACCCAGTACTTC
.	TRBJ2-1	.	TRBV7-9	CASSLARASEEQFF	TGTGCCAGCAGCTTAGCGCGGGCTAGCGAGGAGCAGTTCTTC
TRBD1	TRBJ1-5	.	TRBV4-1	CASSQGQGLTYSNQPQHF	TGCGCCAGCAGCCAAGGACAGGGGCTAACATATAGCAATCAGCCCCAGCATTTT
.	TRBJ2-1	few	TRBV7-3	CASSLTFGLYNEQFF	TGTGCCAGCAGCTTAACTTTTGGCCTCTACAATGAGCAGTTCTTC
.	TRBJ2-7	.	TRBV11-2	CASSLRRGWSSYEQYF	TGTGCCAGCAGCTTGCGTCGAGGGTGGTCGAGCTACGAGCAGTACTTC
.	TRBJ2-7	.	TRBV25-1	CASGGLDRAYEQYF	TGTGCCAGCGGGGGGCTTGACAGGGCCTACGAGCAGTACTTC
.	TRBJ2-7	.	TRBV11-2	CASSRDSYEQYF	TGTGCCAGCAGCCGCGACAGTTACGAGCAGTACTTC
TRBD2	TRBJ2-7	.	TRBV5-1	CASSWLLAGGIYEQYF	TGCGCCAGCAGCTGGCTACTAGCGGGAGGTATATACGAGCAGTACTTC
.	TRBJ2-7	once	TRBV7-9	CASRARGGREQYF	TGTGCCAGCAGAGCAAGGGGCGGGCGAGAGCAGTACTTC
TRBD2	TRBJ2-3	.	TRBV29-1	CSARGGTDTQYF	TGCAGCGCACGGGGGGGCACAGATACGCAGTATTTT
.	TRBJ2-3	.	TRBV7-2	CASSLSPRTDTQYF	TGTGCCAGCAGCTTAAGCCCTAGAACAGATACGCAGTATTTT
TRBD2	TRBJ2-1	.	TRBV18	CASSPRGGDNEQFF	TGTGCCAGCTCACCCCGGGGAGGGGACAATGAGCAGTTCTTC
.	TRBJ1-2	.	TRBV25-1	CASSEWVGEGGYTF	TGTGCCAGCAGTGAATGGGTAGGGGAGGGCGGCTACACCTTC
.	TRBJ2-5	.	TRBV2	CASSTGWETQYF	TGTGCCAGCAGTACAGGGTGGGAGACCCAGTACTTC
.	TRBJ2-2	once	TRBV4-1	CASRWTGASTGELFF	TGCGCCAGCCGATGGACGGGAGCCAGCACCGGGGAGCTGTTTTTT
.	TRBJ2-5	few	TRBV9	CASSGETQYF	TGTGCCAGCAGTGGGGAGACCCAGTACTTC
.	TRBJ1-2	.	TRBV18	CASSRRGRGNYGYTF	TGTGCCAGCTCACGAAGGGGCAGGGGTAACTATGGCTACACCTTC
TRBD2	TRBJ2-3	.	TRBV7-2	CASSRLGTSGVVDTQYF	TGTGCCAGCAGCCGCCTAGGGACTAGCGGGGTCGTCGATACGCAGTATTTT
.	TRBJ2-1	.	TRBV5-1	CASSLDPNSYNEQFF	TGCGCCAGCAGCTTGGATCCGAACTCCTACAATGAGCAGTTCTTC
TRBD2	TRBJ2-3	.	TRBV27	CASRLAGGLDTQYF	TGTGCCAGCAGATTAGCGGGAGGCCTGGATACGCAGTATTTT
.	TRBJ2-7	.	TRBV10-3	CAITPSPTYEQYF	TGTGCCATCACCCCAAGTCCCACCTACGAGCAGTACTTC
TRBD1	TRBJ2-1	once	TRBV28	CASSAPDRGPNEQFF	TGTGCCAGCAGTGCCCCGGACAGGGGGCCCAATGAGCAGTTCTTC
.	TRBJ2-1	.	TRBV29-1	CSVDMGIYNEQFF	TGCAGCGTTGATATGGGGATTTACAATGAGCAGTTCTTC
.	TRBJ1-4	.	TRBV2	CASGQLNEKLFF	TGTGCCAGCGGACAGCTTAATGAAAAACTGTTTTTT
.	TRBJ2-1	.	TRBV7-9	CASNRAESSYNEQFF	TGTGCCAGCAACCGAGCGGAAAGCTCCTACAATGAGCAGTTCTTC
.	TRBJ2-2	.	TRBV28	CAAGTVNTGELFF	TGTGCAGCCGGGACCGTGAACACCGGGGAGCTGTTTTTT
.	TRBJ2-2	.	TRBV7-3	CASSFSQNTGELFF	TGTGCCAGCAGCTTTTCACAGAACACCGGGGAGCTGTTTTTT
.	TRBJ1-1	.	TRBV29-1	CSVAVNTEAFF	TGCAGCGTGGCCGTAAACACTGAAGCTTTCTTT
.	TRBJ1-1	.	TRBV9	CASSVGPSFEAFF	TGTGCCAGCAGCGTAGGTCCGAGTTTTGAAGCTTTCTTT
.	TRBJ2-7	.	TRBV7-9	CASSPSTYEQYF	TGTGCCAGCAGCCCTAGTACCTACGAGCAGTACTTC
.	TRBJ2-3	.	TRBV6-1	CASSSRTDTQYF	TGTGCCAGCAGTAGTCGGACAGATACGCAGTATTTT
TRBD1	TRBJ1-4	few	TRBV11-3	CASSPRDSVNEKLFF	TGTGCCAGCAGCCCCCGGGACAGTGTGAATGAAAAACTGTTTTTT
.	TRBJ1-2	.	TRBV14	CASSQGNNYGYTF	TGTGCCAGCAGCCAGGGGAATAACTATGGCTACACCTTC
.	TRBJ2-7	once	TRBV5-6	CASSFTRLEQYF	TGTGCCAGCAGCTTCACTCGGCTCGAGCAGTACTTC
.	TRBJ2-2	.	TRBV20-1	CSARWTGELFF	TGCAGTGCGCGGTGGACCGGGGAGCTGTTTTTT
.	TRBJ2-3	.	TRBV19	CASRRGDTQYF	TGTGCCAGCCGCAGGGGAGATACGCAGTATTTT
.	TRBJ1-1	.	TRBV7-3	CASSLTDLNTEAFF	TGTGCCAGCAGCTTGACAGACCTGAACACTGAAGCTTTCTTT
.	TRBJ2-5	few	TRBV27	CASSSSETQYF	TGTGCCAGCAGTTCCTCGGAGACCCAGTACTTC
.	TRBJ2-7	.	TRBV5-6	CASSPVGRISYEQYF	TGTGCCAGCAGCCCGGTGGGAAGGATCTCCTACGAGCAGTACTTC
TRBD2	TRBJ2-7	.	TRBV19	CASSISGLAGVTSYEQYF	TGTGCCAGTAGTATCAGTGGCCTAGCGGGAGTAACGTCCTACGAGCAGTACTTC
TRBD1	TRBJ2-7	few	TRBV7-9	CASSLGTVYEQYF	TGTGCCAGCAGCCTCGGGACAGTCTACGAGCAGTACTTC
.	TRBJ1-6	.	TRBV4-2	CASSQGLGQINSPLHF	TGTGCCAGCAGCCAAGGGCTAGGCCAAATTAATTCACCCCTCCACTTT
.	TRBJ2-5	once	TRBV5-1	CASSLMAIQETQYF	TGCGCCAGCAGCTTGATGGCAATTCAAGAGACCCAGTACTTC
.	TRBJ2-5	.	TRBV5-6	CASSPYQETQYF	TGTGCCAGCAGCCCGTACCAAGAGACCCAGTACTTC
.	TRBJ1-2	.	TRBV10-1	CASSESPLGGRFGYTF	TGCGCCAGCAGTGAGTCTCCTCTGGGGGGACGCTTTGGCTACACCTTC
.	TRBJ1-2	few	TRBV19	CASMTAGGYTF	TGTGCCAGTATGACCGCAGGAGGCTACACCTTC
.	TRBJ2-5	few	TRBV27	CASSGRGGGETQYF	TGTGCCAGCAGTGGTCGGGGAGGCGGGGAGACCCAGTACTTC
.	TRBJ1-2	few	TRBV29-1	CSVERGNGYTF	TGCAGCGTTGAGAGGGGAAATGGCTACACCTTC
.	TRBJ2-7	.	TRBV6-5	CASSYEAGYEQYF	TGTGCCAGCAGTTACGAGGCGGGCTACGAGCAGTACTTC